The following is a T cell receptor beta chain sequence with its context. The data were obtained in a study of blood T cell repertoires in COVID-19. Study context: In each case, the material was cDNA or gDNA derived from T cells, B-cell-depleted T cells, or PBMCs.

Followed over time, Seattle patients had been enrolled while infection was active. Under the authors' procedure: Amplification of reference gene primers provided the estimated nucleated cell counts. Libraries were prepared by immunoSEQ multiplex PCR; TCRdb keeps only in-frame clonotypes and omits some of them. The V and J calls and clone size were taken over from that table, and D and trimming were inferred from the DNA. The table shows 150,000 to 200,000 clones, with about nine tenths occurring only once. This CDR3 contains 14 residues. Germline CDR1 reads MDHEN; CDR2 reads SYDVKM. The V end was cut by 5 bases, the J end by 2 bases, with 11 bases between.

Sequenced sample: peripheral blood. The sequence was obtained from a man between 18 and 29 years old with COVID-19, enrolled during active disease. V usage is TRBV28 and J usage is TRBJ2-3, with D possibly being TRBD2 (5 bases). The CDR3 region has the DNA TGTGCCAGCAGTGCCCAGACTAACACAGATACGCAGTATTTT. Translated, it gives CASSAQTNTDTQYF.